This TCR beta chain was observed in a study of blood T cell repertoires in COVID-19. As for the study in general: Italy, Spain and the United States were the sources of the convalescent and acute COVID-19 samples. Sample material is recorded as cDNA or gDNA derived from T cells, B-cell-depleted T cells, or PBMCs.

Authors' analysis steps: Estimation of nucleated cell counts was performed using reference gene primer amplification. The protocol was immunoSEQ multiplex PCR, while the TCRdb copy is restricted to in-frame clones and leaves out a portion. That table gives V, J and clone size, and the DNA gave D and trimming. The table shows fewer than 350,000 clones, with 80% to 90% occurring only once. Recovered status in Cohort 3 required two negative PCRs, clearance, or symptom resolution. The trim removed 6 bases at V and 9 bases at J, leaving 10 bases unmatched. CDR1 is LNHDA and CDR2 is SQIVND in the germline V gene (reference sequence). The CDR3 is 15 amino acids.

This chain joins TRBV19 and TRBJ2-1; TRBD1 aligns across 11 bases. The sequenced sample was PBMCs or T cells enriched from blood (not recorded which). The TCR comes from a man aged 30 to 39 who had recovered from COVID-19. CDR3 DNA: TGTGCCAGTAGGACTATCGGACAGGGGGCAGCTGAGCAGTTCTTC. As protein: CASRTIGQGAAEQFF. Using reference TRBV19 and TRBJ2-1 for the parts outside the CDR3, the full variable domain is DGGITQSPKYLFRKEGQNVTLSCEQNLNHDAMYWYRQDPGQGLRLIYYSQIVNDFQKGDIAEGYSVSREKKESFPLTVTSAQKNPTAFYLCASRTIGQGAAEQFFGPGTRLTVL.